One sample yielded the 15 T cell receptor beta chains listed below, sequenced in a study of T cells after yellow fever vaccination. TCRdb reanalysed the 5' RACE reads using MiXCR and keeps one entry per CDR3 protein. Among about 53,000 distinct CDR3 sequences listed, around 5.4% were seen once. The sample consisted of PBMCs, either bulk or a sorted T-cell subset (CD4+, CD8+, memory, or dextramer-sorted; not recorded which), taken on the day of the yellow fever booster vaccination. These receptors were collected from a young man who received the YFV17D yellow fever vaccine.

This clonotype was seen many times. This chain links TRBV7-2 with TRBJ1-1, with TRBD1 matching 8 bases. V dropped 5 bases and J dropped 1; count of bases not matched to a gene: 9. Germline V gene sequence: CDR1 SGHTA, CDR2 FQGNSA. The CDR3 sequence is 16 residues long. This CDR3 reads CASSRDRGGTNTEAFF. The CDR3 nucleotides read TGTGCCAGCAGCCGCGACAGGGGAGGGACGAACACTGAAGCTTTCTTT.

This clonotype was seen many times. The chain has TRBV7-2 and TRBJ2-3, with D perhaps TRBD1 or TRBD2 (6 bases each). The CDR3 extends over 14 amino acids. Germline V gene data show CDR1 as SGHTA and CDR2 as FQGNSA. The V end lost 5 bases, the J end lost 7 bases, and 16 bases lay between the germline ends. CDR3 in DNA: TGTGCCAGCAGCCATTCTAAGGGGGGACATACGCAGTATTTT. Translation gives CASSHSKGGHTQYF.

This clonotype was recorded at least ten times. The V and J genes are TRBV10-3 and TRBJ2-1; TRBD2 is a possible D gene (6 bases). CDR1 and CDR2 (germline): ENHRY, SYGVKD. Trimming took off 4 bases at V and 7 bases at J, with 20 bases between the two ends. The CDR3 runs to 16 residues. In DNA form, the CDR3 reads TGTGCCATCAGTGGAGTAAGCGGGCCACGCCTTAATGAGCAGTTCTTC. Protein: CAISGVSGPRLNEQFF.

The J gene is TRBJ1-4, the V gene TRBV18, with D perhaps matching TRBD1 (5 bases). The germline CDR1 and CDR2 sequences are KGHSH and LQKENI. V lost 2 bases and J 0 bases, leaving 16 bases between the germline ends. This CDR3 contains 18 residues. Here the CDR3 DNA reads TGTGCCAGCTCACCAGGGCAGGGAGGCCCTACAACTAATGAAAAACTGTTTTTT. It specifies CASSPGQGGPTTNEKLFF.

This clonotype was recorded many times. The chain links TRBV4-1 to TRBJ2-3; 10 positions match TRBD2. Trimming at V came to 1 base and at J to 4 bases, leaving 5 bases not matched to a gene. Germline V gives CDR1 MGHRA, CDR2 YSYEKL. This CDR3 is 16 amino acids long. In DNA form, the CDR3 reads TGCGCCAGCAGCCAAGTATCTAGCGGGGGTGCAGATACGCAGTATTTT. Translating it yields CASSQVSSGGADTQYF.

There are many counts of this clonotype. The V call is TRBV29-1, the J call TRBJ2-7, with 7 bases matching TRBD1. Germline values: CDR1 SQVTM, CDR2 ANQGSEA. The CDR3 sequence is 13 residues long. V shed 4 bases, J shed 7 bases, and the junction held 10 bases outside the gene matches. The CDR3: CSVAPQGVWEQYF. CDR3 DNA sequence: TGCAGCGTTGCCCCCCAGGGGGTATGGGAGCAGTACTTC.

This clonotype was detected many times. The CDR3 loop is CASSPRSNQPQHF. CDR3 in DNA: TGTGCCAGCAGCCCTCGTTCCAATCAGCCCCAGCATTTT. This chain joins TRBV7-2 and TRBJ1-5, with D unresolved. Germline-derived CDR1 and CDR2 are SGHTA and FQGNSA. The CDR3 extends over 13 amino acids. Trimming removed 5 bases at V and 3 bases at J, with 8 bases between.

V and J are TRBV18 and TRBJ1-1; D is undetermined. Per germline, CDR1 KGHSH and CDR2 LQKENI. Trimming left V 1 base short and J 1 base short, with 4 bases between. The CDR3 has 13 amino acids. DNA for the CDR3: TGTGCCAGCTCACCACTGAAGAACACTGAAGCTTTCTTT. Amino acids: CASSPLKNTEAFF.

The V call is TRBV7-6, the J call TRBJ1-1; 7 bases agree with TRBD1. The CDR3 loop spans 17 amino acids. V shed 5 bases and J 5 bases; nucleotides not matched to a gene: 17. Germline CDR1 reads SGHVS; CDR2 reads FNYEAQ. CDR3 protein: CASSLYPPRTGGTEAFF. CDR3 coding DNA: TGTGCCAGCAGCCTATACCCTCCGCGGACAGGCGGGACTGAAGCTTTCTTT.

This clonotype has ten or more counts. This chain links TRBV20-1 with TRBJ2-1, with 12 bases identical to TRBD2. Germline V gene lookup returns CDR1 DFQATT and CDR2 SNEGSKA (reference sequence). The CDR3 runs 15 residues. V shed 2 bases and J 5 bases; nucleotides not matched to a gene: 4. CDR3 nucleotides: TGCAGTGCTAGAAGGACTAGCGGGGCCCACAATGAGCAGTTCTTC. Translation gives CSARRTSGAHNEQFF.

Concerning this clonotype itself: One end of the junction varies from germline; a read error may be responsible. CDR3 region: CASSHNRGNAEAFF. In DNA, the CDR3 is TGCGCCAGCAGCCATAACAGGGGGAACGCTGAAGCTTTCTTT. The V and J genes are TRBV4-3 and TRBJ1-1, with 8 bases identical to TRBD1. CDR3 length: 14 residues. CDR1 is LGHNA and CDR2 is YSLEER in the germline V gene.

There are many counts of this clonotype. The DNA of the CDR3 is TGTGCCAGCCGGAGACTGATTAGCACAGATACGCAGTATTTT. Its translation: CASRRLISTDTQYF. The rearrangement joins TRBV7-2 to TRBJ2-3; D is undetermined. The V end lost 8 bases, the J end lost 0 bases, and 12 bases lay between the germline ends. This CDR3 contains 14 residues. The germline CDR1 and CDR2 sequences are SGHTA and FQGNSA.

The chain combines TRBV4-2 with TRBJ1-5; D is uncertain. This CDR3 is built from 13 residues. Trimming cost V 0 bases and J 6 bases, with 6 bases left between them. CDR1 is LGHNA, CDR2 YNFKEQ, per germline. This chain's CDR3 is CASSQDWGQPQHF. The CDR3 region has the DNA TGTGCCAGCAGCCAAGACTGGGGTCAGCCCCAGCATTTT.

This clonotype was counted many times. V and J are TRBV9 and TRBJ2-3; 10 nucleotides match TRBD1. Germline CDR1 SGDLS, CDR2 YYNGEE. The CDR3 is made up of 17 amino acids. The trim removed 4 bases at V and 3 bases at J, leaving 11 bases unmatched. CDR3 region: CASSPWTGGRLTDTQYF. The CDR3, as DNA: TGTGCCAGCAGCCCATGGACAGGGGGAAGGTTGACAGATACGCAGTATTTT. Using reference TRBV9 and TRBJ2-3 for the parts outside the CDR3, the full variable domain is DSGVTQTPKHLITATGQRVTLRCSPRSGDLSVYWYQQSLDQGLQFLIQYYNGEERAKGNILERFSAQQFPDLHSELNLSSLELGDSALYFCASSPWTGGRLTDTQYFGPGTRLTVL.

This clonotype was detected a few times. CDR3 amino acids: CASSVMGAVLNTEAFF. The CDR3 region has the DNA TGTGCCAGCAGCGTGATGGGGGCGGTTTTAAACACTGAAGCTTTCTTT. V usage is TRBV9 and J usage is TRBJ1-1; TRBD1 might be the D (6 bases). The length of the CDR3 is 16 residues. Trimming left V 2 bases short and J 2 bases short, with 16 bases between. CDR1 and CDR2 (germline): SGDLS, YYNGEE.